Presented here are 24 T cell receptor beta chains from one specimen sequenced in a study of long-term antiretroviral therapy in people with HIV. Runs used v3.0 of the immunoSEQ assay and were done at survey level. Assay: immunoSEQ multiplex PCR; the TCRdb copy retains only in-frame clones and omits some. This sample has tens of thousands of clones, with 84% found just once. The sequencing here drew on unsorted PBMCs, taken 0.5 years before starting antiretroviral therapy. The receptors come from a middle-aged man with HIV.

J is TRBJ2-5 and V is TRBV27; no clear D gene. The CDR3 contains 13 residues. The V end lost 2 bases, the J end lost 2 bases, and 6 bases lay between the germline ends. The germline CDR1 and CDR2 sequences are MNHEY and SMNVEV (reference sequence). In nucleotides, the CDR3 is TGTGCCAGCAGTTTAAGGCCTCAAGAGACCCAGTACTTC. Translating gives CASSLRPQETQYF.

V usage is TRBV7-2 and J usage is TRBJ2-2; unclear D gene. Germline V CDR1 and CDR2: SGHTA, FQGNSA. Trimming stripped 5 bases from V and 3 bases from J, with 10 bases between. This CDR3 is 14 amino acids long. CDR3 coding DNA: TGTGCCAGCAGCCCTAATGGGGACACCGGGGAGCTGTTTTTT. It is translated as CASSPNGDTGELFF.

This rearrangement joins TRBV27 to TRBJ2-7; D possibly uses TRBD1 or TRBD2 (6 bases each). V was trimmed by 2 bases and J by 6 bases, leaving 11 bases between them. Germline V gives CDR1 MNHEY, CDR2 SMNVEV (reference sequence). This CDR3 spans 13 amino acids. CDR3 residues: CASSLRGVGEQYF. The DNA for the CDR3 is TGTGCCAGCAGTTTAAGGGGGGTGGGCGAGCAGTACTTC.

This CDR3 is CASSPQAGGSFSYEQYF. The CDR3 nucleotides read TGTGCCAGCAGCCCTCAAGCGGGGGGCTCATTCTCCTACGAGCAGTACTTC. The chain links TRBV9 to TRBJ2-7; 9 bases line up with TRBD2. Germline V gives CDR1 SGDLS, CDR2 YYNGEE. Trimming cost V 4 bases and J 0 bases; bases outside gene matches: 11. The CDR3 has 17 residues.

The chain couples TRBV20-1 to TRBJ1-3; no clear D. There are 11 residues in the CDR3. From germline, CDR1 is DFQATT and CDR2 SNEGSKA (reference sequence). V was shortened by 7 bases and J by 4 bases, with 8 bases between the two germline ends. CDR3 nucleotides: TGCAGTGTTGGATTAGGAAACACCATATATTTT. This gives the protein CSVGLGNTIYF.

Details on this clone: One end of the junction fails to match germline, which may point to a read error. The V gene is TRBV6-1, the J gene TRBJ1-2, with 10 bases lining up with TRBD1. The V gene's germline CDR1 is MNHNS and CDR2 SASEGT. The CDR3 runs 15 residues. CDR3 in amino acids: CASTEGQGVYYGYTF. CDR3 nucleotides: TGTGCCAGCACTGAAGGACAGGGGGTGTACTATGGCTACACCTTC.

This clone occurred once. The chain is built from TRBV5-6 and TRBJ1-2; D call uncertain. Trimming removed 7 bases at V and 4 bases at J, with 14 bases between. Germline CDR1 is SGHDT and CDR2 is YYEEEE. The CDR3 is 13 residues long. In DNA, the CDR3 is TGTGCCAGCTCCTCTGGACTGCCCTATGGCTACACCTTC. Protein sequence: CASSSGLPYGYTF.

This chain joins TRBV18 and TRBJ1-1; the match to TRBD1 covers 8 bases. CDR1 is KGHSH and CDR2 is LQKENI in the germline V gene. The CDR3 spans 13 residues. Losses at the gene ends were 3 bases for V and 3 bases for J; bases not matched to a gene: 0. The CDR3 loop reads CASSPTGDTEAFF. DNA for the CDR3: TGTGCCAGCTCACCGACAGGGGACACTGAAGCTTTCTTT.

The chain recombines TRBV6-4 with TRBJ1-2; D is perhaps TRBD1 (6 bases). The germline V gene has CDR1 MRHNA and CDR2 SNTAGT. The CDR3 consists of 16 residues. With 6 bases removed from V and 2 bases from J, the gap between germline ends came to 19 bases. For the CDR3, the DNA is TGTGCCAGCAGCGCCTTAGTCGGGGGCTTCAACTATGGCTACACCTTC. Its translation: CASSALVGGFNYGYTF.

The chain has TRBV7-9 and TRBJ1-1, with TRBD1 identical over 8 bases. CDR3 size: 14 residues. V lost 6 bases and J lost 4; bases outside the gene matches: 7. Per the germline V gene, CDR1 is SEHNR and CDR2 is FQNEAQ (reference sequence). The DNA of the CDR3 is TGTGCCAGCAGACCGCAGGGGGCTCGCACTGAAGCTTTCTTT. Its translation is CASRPQGARTEAFF. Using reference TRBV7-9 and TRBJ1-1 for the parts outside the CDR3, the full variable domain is DTGVSQNPRHKITKRGQNVTFRCDPISEHNRLYWYRQTLGQGPEFLTYFQNEAQLEKSRLLSDRFSAERPKGSFSTLEIQRTEQGDSAMYLCASRPQGARTEAFFGQGTRLTVV.

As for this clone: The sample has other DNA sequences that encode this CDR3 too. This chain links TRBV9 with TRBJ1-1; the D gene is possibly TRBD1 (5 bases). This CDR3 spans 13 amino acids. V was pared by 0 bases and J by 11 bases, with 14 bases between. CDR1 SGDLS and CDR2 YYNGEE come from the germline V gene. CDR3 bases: TGTGCCAGCAGCGTAGGCAGGGAGAATGAGGCTTTCTTT. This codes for CASSVGRENEAFF.

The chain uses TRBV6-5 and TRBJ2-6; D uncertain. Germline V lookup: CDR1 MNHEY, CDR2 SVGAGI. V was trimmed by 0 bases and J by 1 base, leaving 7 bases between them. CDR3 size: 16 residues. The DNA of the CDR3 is TGTGCCAGCAGTTACTCTTGGGTTTCTGGGGCCAACGTCCTGACTTTC. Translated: CASSYSWVSGANVLTF.

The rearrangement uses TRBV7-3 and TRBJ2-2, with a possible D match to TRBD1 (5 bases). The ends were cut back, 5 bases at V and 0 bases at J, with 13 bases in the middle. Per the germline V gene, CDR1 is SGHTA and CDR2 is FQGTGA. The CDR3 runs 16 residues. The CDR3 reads CASSPGLVPNTGELFF. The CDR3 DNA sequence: TGTGCCAGCAGCCCAGGGCTTGTACCGAACACCGGGGAGCTGTTTTTT.

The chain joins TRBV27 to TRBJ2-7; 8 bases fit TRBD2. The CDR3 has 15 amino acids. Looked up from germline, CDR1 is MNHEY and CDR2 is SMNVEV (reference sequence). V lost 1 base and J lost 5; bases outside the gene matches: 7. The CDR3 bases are TGTGCCAGCAGTTTATGGGGGCGGGGGGTGGACGAGCAGTACTTC. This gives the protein CASSLWGRGVDEQYF.

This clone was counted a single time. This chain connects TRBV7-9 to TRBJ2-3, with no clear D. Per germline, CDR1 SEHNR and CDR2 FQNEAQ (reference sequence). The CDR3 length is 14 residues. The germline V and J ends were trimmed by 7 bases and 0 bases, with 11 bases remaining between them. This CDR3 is CASTYLTSTDTQYF. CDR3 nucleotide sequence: TGTGCCAGCACCTATTTGACAAGCACAGATACGCAGTATTTT.

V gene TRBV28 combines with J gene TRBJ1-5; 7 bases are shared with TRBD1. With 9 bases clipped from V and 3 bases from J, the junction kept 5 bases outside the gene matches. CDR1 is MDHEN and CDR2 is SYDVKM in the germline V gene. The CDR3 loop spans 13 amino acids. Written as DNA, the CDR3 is TGTGCCAGTCATACAGGGGTCAATCAGCCCCAGCATTTT. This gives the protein CASHTGVNQPQHF.

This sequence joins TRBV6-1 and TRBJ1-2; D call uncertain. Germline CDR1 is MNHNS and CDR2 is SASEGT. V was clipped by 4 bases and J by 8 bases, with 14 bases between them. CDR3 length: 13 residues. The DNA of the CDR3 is TGTGCCAGCAGTGGGACTCTCGCGAGGGGCTACACCTTC. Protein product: CASSGTLARGYTF.

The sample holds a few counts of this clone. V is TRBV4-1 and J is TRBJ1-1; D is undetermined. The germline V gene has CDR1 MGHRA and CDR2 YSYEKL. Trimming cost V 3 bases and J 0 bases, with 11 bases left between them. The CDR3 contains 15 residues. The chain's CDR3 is CASSQRTILNTEAFF. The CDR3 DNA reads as TGCGCCAGCAGCCAGAGGACGATACTGAACACTGAAGCTTTCTTT.

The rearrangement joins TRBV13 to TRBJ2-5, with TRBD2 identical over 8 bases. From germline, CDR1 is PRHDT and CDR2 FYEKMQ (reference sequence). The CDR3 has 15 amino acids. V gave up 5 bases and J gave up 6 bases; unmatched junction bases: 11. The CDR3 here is CASSRGTRDHQTQYF. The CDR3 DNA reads TGTGCCAGCAGCCGGGGGACTAGAGACCATCAGACCCAGTACTTC. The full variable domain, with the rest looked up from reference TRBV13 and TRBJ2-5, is AAGVIQSPRHLIKEKRETATLKCYPIPRHDTVYWYQQGPGQDPQFLISFYEKMQSDKGSIPDRFSAQQFSDYHSELNMSSLELGDSALYFCASSRGTRDHQTQYFGPGTRLLVL.

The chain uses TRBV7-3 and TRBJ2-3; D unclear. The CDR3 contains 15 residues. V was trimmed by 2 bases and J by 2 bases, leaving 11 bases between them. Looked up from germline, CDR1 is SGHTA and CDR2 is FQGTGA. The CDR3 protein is CASSLGRLPTDTQYF. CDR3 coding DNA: TGTGCCAGCAGCTTAGGGCGACTCCCCACAGATACGCAGTATTTT.

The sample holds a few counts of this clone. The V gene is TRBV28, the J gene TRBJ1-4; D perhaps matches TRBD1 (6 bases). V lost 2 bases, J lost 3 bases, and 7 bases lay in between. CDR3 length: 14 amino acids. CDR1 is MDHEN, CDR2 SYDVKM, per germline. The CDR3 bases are TGTGCCAGCAGTTTAGGACAGTCTAATGAAAAACTGTTTTTT. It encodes CASSLGQSNEKLFF.

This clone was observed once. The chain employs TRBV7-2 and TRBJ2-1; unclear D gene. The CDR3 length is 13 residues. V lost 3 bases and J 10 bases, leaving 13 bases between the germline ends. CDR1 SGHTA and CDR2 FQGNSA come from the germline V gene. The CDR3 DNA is TGTGCCAGCAGCTTCGCCGCATTCGGGGAGCAGTTCTTC. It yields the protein CASSFAAFGEQFF.

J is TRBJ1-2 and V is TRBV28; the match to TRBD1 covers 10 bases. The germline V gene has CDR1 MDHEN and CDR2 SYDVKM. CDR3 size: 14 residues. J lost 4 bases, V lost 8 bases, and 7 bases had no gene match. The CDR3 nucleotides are TGTGCCAGCGGCCGGGACAGGGGCATCTATGGCTACACCTTC. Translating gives CASGRDRGIYGYTF.

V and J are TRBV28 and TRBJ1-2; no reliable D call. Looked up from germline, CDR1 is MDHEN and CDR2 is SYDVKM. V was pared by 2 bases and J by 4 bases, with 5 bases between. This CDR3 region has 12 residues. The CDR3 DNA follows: TGTGCCAGCAGTTTAGCAGCCTATGGCTACACCTTC. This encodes CASSLAAYGYTF.